A single sample is the source of the 26 T cell receptor beta chains below, sequenced in a study of T cells in Graves' hyperthyroidism and ophthalmopathy. TCR beta CDR3 regions were amplified from RNA. Initially, a first-round RT-PCR of the TCR CDR3 employed the HTBI primer set. From the multiplex PCR reads, TCRdb called clonotypes with MiXCR, one entry per CDR3 protein. The table shows roughly 380,000 distinct CDR3 sequences, with approximately 15% occurring only once. The sample was blood. Receptors were obtained from a woman aged 55-69 years with Graves' hyperthyroidism.

Comment on this clonotype: The germline gene is not matched at one end of the junction; a read error may be the cause. The chain uses TRBV7-9 and TRBJ2-5, with TRBD2 matching 7 bases. Germline V gene data show CDR1 as SEHNR and CDR2 as FQNEAQ (reference sequence). The CDR3 covers 13 residues. CDR3: CASRTWEGETRYF. CDR3 bases: TGTGCCAGCAGGACCTGGGAGGGAGAGACCCGGTACTTC.

In its sample, this clonotype was seen many times. The rearrangement uses TRBV6-5 and TRBJ2-5, with 13 bases matching TRBD2. With V trimmed by 0 bases and J by 0 bases, 1 base remained unmatched. The CDR3 length is 17 residues. The germline gives CDR1 MNHEY, CDR2 SVGAGI. CDR3 protein: CASSYSTSGGYQETQYF. The CDR3 DNA reads as TGTGCCAGCAGTTACTCGACTAGCGGGGGGTACCAAGAGACCCAGTACTTC.

The rearrangement joins TRBV6-5 to TRBJ2-7; D uncertain. Germline CDR1 and CDR2: MNHEY and SVGAGI. There are 15 residues in the CDR3. Trimming removed 2 bases at V and 0 bases at J, with 11 bases between. CDR3 in DNA: TGTGCCAGCAGTTACCCCCTAAGGGACTCCTACGAGCAGTACTTC. This translates into CASSYPLRDSYEQYF.

With regard to this clonotype: Given the absence of the conserved phenylalanine or tryptophan at the CDR3 end, a read error is likely. The chain combines TRBV27 with TRBJ2-7, with D possibly being TRBD1 (5 bases). Trimming took off 5 bases at V and 2 bases at J, with 10 bases between the two ends. The CDR3 runs to 13 residues. CDR1 and CDR2 (germline): MNHEY, SMNVEV (reference sequence). CDR3 residues: CASSPGAPYEQYL. CDR3 DNA sequence: TGTGCCAGCAGTCCTGGGGCCCCCTACGAGCAGTACCTC.

This clonotype has a handful of counts. V is TRBV5-1 and J is TRBJ2-2; D gene unclear. With 6 bases removed from V and 0 bases from J, the gap between germline ends came to 3 bases. This CDR3 region has 12 residues. Per germline, CDR1 SGHRS and CDR2 YFSETQ. CDR3 sequence reads: CASNPNTGELFF. The CDR3 region has the DNA TGCGCCAGCAACCCGAACACCGGGGAGCTGTTTTTT.

About this clonotype: This may arise from a read error, as a much more abundant clone is one base away. The gene calls are TRBV28 and TRBJ2-3, with 7 bases fitting TRBD2. V lost 8 bases and J lost 3; bases outside the gene matches: 11. This CDR3 is built from 15 residues. Germline lookup yields CDR1 MDHEN and CDR2 SYDVKM. For the CDR3, the DNA is TGTGCCAGCGGTAGTGCGGGAGTGGTGACAGATACGCAGTATTTT. Residues: CASGSAGVVTDTQYF.

This clonotype was counted ten times or more. The rearrangement joins TRBV12-3 or TRBV12-4 to TRBJ2-5, with a tentative D call TRBD2 (5 bases). With 5 bases removed from V and 7 bases from J, the gap between germline ends came to 14 bases. This CDR3 has 13 residues. For the CDR3, the DNA is TGTGCCAGCAGTATACAACCTGCGGGGACCCAGTACTTC. Amino acids: CASSIQPAGTQYF.

This chain joins TRBV10-1 and TRBJ2-1; no clear D gene. The CDR3 totals 13 residues. The germline gives CDR1 WNHNN, CDR2 SYGVQD (reference sequence). Trimming pared 0 bases from V and 10 bases from J, leaving 10 bases between. The CDR3 sequence: CASSESQTVEQFF. For the CDR3, the DNA is TGCGCCAGCAGTGAGTCCCAGACTGTGGAGCAGTTCTTC.

This clonotype has a single count. A much larger clone is a single base away; this may be a read error. The V and J genes are TRBV11-2 and TRBJ1-1, with 7 bases matching TRBD1. The germline V gene encodes CDR1 SGHAT and CDR2 FQNNGV. The CDR3 is 15 amino acids. The CDR3 nucleotides are TGTGCCAGCAGCAGCAACAGGGGATTTAATACTGGAGCTTTCTTT. Protein sequence: CASSSNRGFNTGAFF.

This clonotype was observed many times. The chain joins TRBV3-1 to TRBJ1-2, with D possibly TRBD1 on 5 matching bases. The CDR3 covers 15 residues. Germline loops: CDR1 LGHDT, CDR2 YNNKEL (reference sequence). V dropped 4 bases and J dropped 8 bases, with 20 bases sitting between them. The CDR3 sequence is CASSRRPGPLKGYTF. For the CDR3, the DNA is TGTGCCAGCAGCCGACGACCGGGACCTCTAAAGGGCTACACCTTC.

At least ten counts were recorded for this clonotype. In DNA, the CDR3 is TGTGCCAGCAGTTTACTCCCAACCCTGGTGGCTTTCTTT. Translating it yields CASSLLPTLVAFF. The chain has TRBV12-3 or TRBV12-4 and TRBJ1-1; D is ambiguous. This CDR3 has 13 amino acids. Trimming pared 2 bases from V and 11 bases from J, leaving 15 bases between.

This clonotype was observed many times. The genes are TRBV6-1 and TRBJ2-5; 9 bases fit TRBD1. The CDR3 is made up of 16 amino acids. Looked up from germline, CDR1 is MNHNS and CDR2 is SASEGT. J lost 4 bases, V lost 5 bases, and 11 bases had no gene match. DNA of the CDR3: TGTGCCAGCAGTCGGCTGGGACAGGGAGGCGGAGAGACCCAGTACTTC. Amino acids: CASSRLGQGGGETQYF.

In its sample, this clonotype was seen many times. The chain couples TRBV28 to TRBJ2-3, with 10 bases matching TRBD2. Germline V CDR1 and CDR2: MDHEN, SYDVKM. The CDR3 length is 17 residues. Germline trimming cut 5 bases from V and 1 base from J; bases unmatched to any gene: 9. The CDR3 nucleotides read TGTGCCAGCAGTCCACTTACCGGGACTAGCGGCACAGATACGCAGTATTTT. This translates into CASSPLTGTSGTDTQYF.

The chain recombines TRBV12-3 or TRBV12-4 with TRBJ2-7; 9 bases are shared with TRBD2. Germline trimming cut 6 bases from V and 3 bases from J; bases unmatched to any gene: 6. CDR3 length: 14 residues. CDR3: CASRDGGGGYEQYF. DNA for the CDR3: TGTGCCAGCAGGGATGGCGGGGGGGGCTACGAGCAGTACTTC.

This clonotype was seen many times. The chain employs TRBV2 and TRBJ2-1; tentatively, D is TRBD1 (5 bases). The ends were cut back, 3 bases at V and 2 bases at J, with 11 bases in the middle. This CDR3 region has 15 residues. Germline CDR1 reads SNHLY; CDR2 reads FYNNEI. The CDR3 reads CASSEGRATYNEQFF. In DNA form, the CDR3 reads TGTGCCAGCAGTGAGGGCAGGGCCACCTACAATGAGCAGTTCTTC.

This clonotype was detected many times. The chain employs TRBV7-2 and TRBJ2-3; D call uncertain. V was cut by 0 bases and J by 5 bases, with 9 bases left in between. The CDR3 is 14 residues long. Germline V gives CDR1 SGHTA, CDR2 FQGNSA. The CDR3 here is CASSLALVRDTQYF. CDR3 in DNA: TGTGCCAGCAGCTTAGCGTTGGTGAGAGATACGCAGTATTTT. Drawing the rest from reference TRBV7-2 and TRBJ2-3, the complete variable domain is GAGVSQSPSNKVTEKGKDVELRCDPISGHTALYWYRQSLGQGLEFLIYFQGNSAPDKSGLPSDRFSAERTGGSVSTLTIQRTQQEDSAVYLCASSLALVRDTQYFGPGTRLTVL.

This clonotype was recorded at least ten times. The chain couples TRBV12-3 or TRBV12-4 to TRBJ2-7, with D perhaps TRBD1 (6 bases). The CDR3 runs to 14 residues. The V and J ends lost 2 bases and 4 bases respectively, with 12 bases between them. The chain's CDR3 is CASSLWGQGYEQYF. The CDR3 bases are TGTGCCAGCAGTTTATGGGGACAAGGTTACGAGCAGTACTTC.

This clonotype was recorded at least ten times. The chain joins TRBV7-2 to TRBJ1-1, with D possibly being TRBD1 (5 bases). The germline gives CDR1 SGHTA, CDR2 FQGNSA. Trimming removed 6 bases from V and 6 bases from J, with 8 bases in between. This CDR3 spans 11 amino acids. CDR3 amino acids: CASRAGSEAFF. The DNA for the CDR3 is TGTGCCAGCAGGGCAGGGTCTGAAGCTTTCTTT.

The chain combines TRBV27 with TRBJ1-2; TRBD1 aligns across 10 bases. Germline V lookup: CDR1 MNHEY, CDR2 SMNVEV (reference sequence). V gave up 8 bases and J gave up 2 bases; unmatched junction bases: 8. This CDR3 is 15 amino acids long. CDR3 loop: CASFSSGQGNYGYTF. Written as DNA, the CDR3 is TGTGCCAGCTTCTCCTCGGGACAGGGGAACTATGGCTACACCTTC.

This clonotype was counted at least ten times. The V and J genes are TRBV12-3 or TRBV12-4 and TRBJ1-5; D gene unclear. CDR3 length equals 14 residues. V shed 5 bases and J shed 7 bases, with 15 bases lying between them. The CDR3 nucleotides read TGTGCCAGCAGTGTCCGACAAGGTGAACAGCCCCAGCATTTT. This encodes CASSVRQGEQPQHF.

This clonotype appeared many times. This chain uses TRBV20-1 with TRBJ2-2, with a weak D call TRBD1 (7 bases). The CDR3 runs to 15 residues. V was cut by 5 bases and J by 4 bases, with 17 bases left in between. Germline loops: CDR1 DFQATT, CDR2 SNEGSKA (reference sequence). The CDR3 bases are TGCAGTGCTCCCCTTCCCCAGGGGGGCACCGGGGAGCTGTTTTTT. This sequence encodes CSAPLPQGGTGELFF.

This clonotype was observed a few times. The rearrangement joins TRBV19 to TRBJ2-1; perhaps D is TRBD1 or TRBD2 (5 bases each). V gave up 5 bases and J gave up 7 bases, with 12 bases separating them. Germline V gives CDR1 LNHDA, CDR2 SQIVND (reference sequence). This CDR3 spans 13 amino acids. The CDR3 DNA sequence: TGTGCCAGTAGTTCGGGGACGAAAAATGAGCAGTTCTTC. Protein: CASSSGTKNEQFF.

This clonotype was seen repeatedly, ten times or more. The chain uses TRBV11-2 and TRBJ2-2; TRBD2 might be the D (7 bases). Looked up from germline, CDR1 is SGHAT and CDR2 is FQNNGV. The CDR3 runs 16 residues. The V and J ends lost 7 bases and 1 base respectively, with 16 bases between them. For the CDR3, the DNA is TGTGCCAGCACCCGGGGGGCGGGGGAGAACACCGGGGAGCTGTTTTTT. Amino acids: CASTRGAGENTGELFF. Complete variable domain (other parts from reference TRBV11-2 and TRBJ2-2): EAGVAQSPRYKIIEKRQSVAFWCNPISGHATLYWYQQILGQGPKLLIQFQNNGVVDDSQLPKDRFSAERLKGVDSTLKIQPAKLEDSAVYLCASTRGAGENTGELFFGEGSRLTVL.

This clonotype showed up many times. The V gene is TRBV11-2, the J gene TRBJ1-1, with a tentative D call TRBD1 (6 bases). Trimming left V 2 bases short and J 10 bases short, with 14 bases between. Germline CDR1 reads SGHAT; CDR2 reads FQNNGV. The CDR3 is 13 amino acids. The CDR3 DNA follows: TGTGCCAGCAGCTTAACTAGGGGGTTGGGAGCTTTCTTT. Translating gives CASSLTRGLGAFF. The full variable domain, in which reference TRBV11-2 and TRBJ1-1 provide the parts outside the CDR3, is EAGVAQSPRYKIIEKRQSVAFWCNPISGHATLYWYQQILGQGPKLLIQFQNNGVVDDSQLPKDRFSAERLKGVDSTLKIQPAKLEDSAVYLCASSLTRGLGAFFGQGTRLTVV.

The V call is TRBV11-2, the J call TRBJ2-1, with 7 bases identical to TRBD2. Germline-derived CDR1 and CDR2 are SGHAT and FQNNGV. Trimming took 5 bases from V and 3 from J; bases not matched to a gene: 10. The CDR3 has 16 residues. The CDR3 DNA sequence: TGTGCCAGCAGCGCAGCACTAGCGCCCAGCTACAATGAGCAGTTCTTC. This translates into CASSAALAPSYNEQFF.

This clonotype was counted a few times. The chain uses TRBV2 and TRBJ2-5; TRBD2 matches at 12 bases. The CDR3 runs 21 residues. After removal of 7 bases from V and 5 bases from J, the junction contained 26 bases not matched to a gene. Germline lookup yields CDR1 SNHLY and CDR2 FYNNEI. The CDR3 DNA is TGTGCCAGCACTCGTACCGGGACAGGGCGATCTAGCGGGAGGGCCCGGGAGACCCAGTACTTC. As protein: CASTRTGTGRSSGRARETQYF. The variable domain in full, with the rest retrieved from reference TRBV2 and TRBJ2-5, is EPEVTQTPSHQVTQMGQEVILRCVPISNHLYFYWYRQILGQKVEFLVSFYNNEISEKSEIFDDQFSVERPDGSNFTLKIRSTKLEDSAMYFCASTRTGTGRSSGRARETQYFGPGTRLLVL.